These 5 T cell receptor beta chains share one sample of origin, sequenced in a study of technical replicates of blood from a handful of donors. Here immunoSEQ multiplex PCR was the method, and the copy in TCRdb shows in-frame clones only, minus some. Among 70,000 to 85,000 clones listed, about 90% were seen once. Source material: T cells isolated from PBMCs. The receptors here all came from a human donor in good health.

This clone was seen only once. The CDR3 sequence: CASSLTRGTSGRRNETQYF. As DNA, the CDR3 is TGTGCCAGCAGCTTAACTCGAGGGACTAGCGGGAGGAGGAATGAGACCCAGTACTTC. The chain joins TRBV7-3 to TRBJ2-5, with 15 bases identical to TRBD2. The CDR3 is 19 amino acids. Germline loops: CDR1 SGHTA, CDR2 FQGTGA. V was pared by 0 bases and J by 5 bases, with 10 bases of the junction left unmatched.

J is TRBJ1-5 and V is TRBV7-9, with a possible D match to TRBD1 (6 bases). CDR1 is SEHNR and CDR2 is FQNEAQ in the germline V gene (reference sequence). Trimming left V 7 bases short and J 6 bases short, with 25 bases between. This CDR3 is built from 17 residues. The CDR3 DNA is TGTGCCAGCAACGTCACCCCCGGGACAAGGACCTTTCAGCCCCAGCATTTT. Protein sequence: CASNVTPGTRTFQPQHF.

The chain has TRBV7-2 and TRBJ2-2; 9 nucleotides line up with TRBD2. J lost 6 bases, V lost 4 bases, and 9 bases had no gene match. The germline V gene has CDR1 SGHTA and CDR2 FQGNSA. This CDR3 has 16 residues. The CDR3 DNA reads as TGTGCCAGCAGCTCCGGGATAGCGGGAGCAGCCGGGGAGCTGTTTTTT. It codes for CASSSGIAGAAGELFF.

This sequence joins TRBV5-1 and TRBJ2-2, with 10 bases aligning to TRBD2. Germline V CDR1 and CDR2: SGHRS, YFSETQ. This CDR3 spans 15 amino acids. Trimming removed 4 bases from V and 3 bases from J; junction bases left unmatched: 3. The CDR3 sequence: CASSRLAGDTGELFF. The CDR3 DNA reads as TGCGCCAGCAGCCGGCTAGCGGGAGACACCGGGGAGCTGTTTTTT.

This chain uses TRBV28 with TRBJ1-4, with 7 bases matching TRBD1. The CDR3 runs 16 residues. Germline V gives CDR1 MDHEN, CDR2 SYDVKM. V gave up 7 bases and J gave up 1 base; unmatched junction bases: 9. This chain's CDR3 is CASTDNRGRTNEKLFF. The CDR3 DNA is TGTGCCAGCACCGACAACAGGGGTCGAACTAATGAAAAACTGTTTTTT.